The 6 T cell receptor beta chains below all came from one sample that was sequenced in a study of cytomegalovirus exposure and HLA in healthy donors. The PCR ran on 60 Vbeta and 13 Jbeta primers. Sequencing used immunoSEQ multiplex PCR; TCRdb keeps in-frame clones, though not all of them. Counted here are some 140,000 clones, approximately 75% occurring once; the ten biggest clones make up about 2.8%. The sequencing sample was made of PBMCs. The origin of the receptors is a man between 18 and 35 years old in good health and CMV-seronegative.

V and J are TRBV5-1 and TRBJ2-5, with TRBD1 identical over 9 bases. The CDR3 extends over 15 amino acids. Germline-derived CDR1 and CDR2 are SGHRS and YFSETQ. V lost 4 bases to trimming and J lost 5 bases; unmatched junction nucleotides: 9. The CDR3 here is CASSILTGGGETQYF. In DNA form, the CDR3 reads TGCGCCAGCAGCATATTGACAGGGGGAGGTGAGACCCAGTACTTC.

This rearrangement joins TRBV27 to TRBJ1-5; 7 positions match TRBD1. The germline V gene encodes CDR1 MNHEY and CDR2 SMNVEV (reference sequence). The CDR3 consists of 16 residues. Losses at the gene ends were 2 bases for V and 4 bases for J; bases not matched to a gene: 8. DNA for the CDR3: TGTGCCAGCAGTTTACGACAGGGACCTCGAAATCAGCCCCAGCATTTT. Encoded protein: CASSLRQGPRNQPQHF.

The chain recombines TRBV5-1 with TRBJ2-5; 9 bases map to TRBD1. The CDR3 runs to 16 residues. Germline V gene sequence: CDR1 SGHRS, CDR2 YFSETQ. Trimming at V came to 2 bases and at J to 6 bases, leaving 11 bases not matched to a gene. The CDR3 here is CASSFQGTGSKKTQYF. DNA of the CDR3: TGCGCCAGCAGCTTTCAGGGGACAGGGAGCAAGAAGACCCAGTACTTC. Combining the CDR3 with reference TRBV5-1 and TRBJ2-5 gives the whole variable domain KAGVTQTPRYLIKTRGQQVTLSCSPISGHRSVSWYQQTPGQGLQFLFEYFSETQRNKGNFPGRFSGRQFSNSRSEMNVSTLELGDSALYLCASSFQGTGSKKTQYFGPGTRLLVL.

The chain is built from TRBV5-4 and TRBJ2-2; 9 bases match TRBD2. In germline, CDR1 is SGHNT, CDR2 YYREEE (reference sequence). Germline trimming cut 2 bases from V and 5 bases from J; bases unmatched to any gene: 7. The CDR3 runs 16 residues. The CDR3 DNA sequence: TGTGCCAGCAGCTTTCGGCTAGCGGGGAAGACCGGGGAGCTGTTTTTT. Protein sequence: CASSFRLAGKTGELFF. The full variable domain, its missing parts supplied by reference TRBV5-4 and TRBJ2-2, is ETGVTQSPTHLIKTRGQQVTLRCSSQSGHNTVSWYQQALGQGPQFIFQYYREEENGRGNFPPRFSGLQFPNYSSELNVNALELDDSALYLCASSFRLAGKTGELFFGEGSRLTVL.

About this clone itself: The junction and the germline gene differ at one end; a read error may be behind it. The same CDR3 arises from other DNA sequences in this sample as well. The genes are TRBV7-9 and TRBJ1-5; 7 bases are shared with TRBD1. CDR1 is SEHNR and CDR2 is FQNEAQ in the germline V gene (reference sequence). This CDR3 spans 14 amino acids. Here the CDR3 DNA reads TGTGCCAGCAGCTTAGGACAGGGCAACCAGCCCCAGCATTTT. It encodes CASSLGQGNQPQHF.

The chain joins TRBV7-9 to TRBJ2-7, with D possibly being TRBD1 (6 bases). Trimming removed 5 bases from V and 5 bases from J, with 10 bases in between. This CDR3 spans 12 amino acids. Germline values: CDR1 SEHNR, CDR2 FQNEAQ (reference sequence). In DNA, the CDR3 is TGTGCCAGCAGCGAGCAGGGGCACGAGCAGTACGTC. Translated, it gives CASSEQGHEQYV.